One and the same sample provided the 17 T cell receptor beta chains below, sequenced in a study of blood T cell repertoires in COVID-19. Clones were sequenced by immunoSEQ multiplex PCR, and TCRdb holds only the in-frame ones, with some missing. The sample yields a few hundred thousand clones, roughly 89% seen once. The sequenced sample was PBMCs or T cells enriched from blood (not recorded which). The receptors were gathered from a woman aged 45-65 years who had been exposed to COVID-19.

The rearrangement links TRBV11-3 to TRBJ2-3; no clear D. The germline V gene encodes CDR1 SGHNT and CDR2 YENEEA. This CDR3 region has 15 residues. Between the trimmed V and J ends, which lost 6 bases and 5 bases, there was a span of 18 bases. The CDR3 nucleotides read TGTGCCAGCAGTACTCCGGCAGGCCCTTTAGATACGCAGTATTTT. Translated, it gives CASSTPAGPLDTQYF.

The CDR3 DNA sequence: TGTGCCACCATGACAGGGTACGAGCAGTACTTC. It specifies CATMTGYEQYF. This chain uses TRBV2 with TRBJ2-7; 7 bases agree with TRBD1. CDR1 is SNHLY, CDR2 FYNNEI, per germline. V lost 10 bases and J lost 4; bases outside the gene matches: 4. The CDR3 runs 11 residues.

The V call is TRBV6-5, the J call TRBJ2-1; D is possibly TRBD1 (5 bases). CDR1 MNHEY and CDR2 SVGAGI come from the germline V gene. This CDR3 is built from 14 residues. V shed 9 bases and J shed 2 bases, with 14 bases lying between them. The CDR3 DNA reads TGTGCCAGTCAGGGTGTGGGGCCCTACAATGAGCAGTTCTTC. This codes for CASQGVGPYNEQFF.

Only one count was recorded for this clone. The V call is TRBV15, the J call TRBJ2-1, with TRBD2 matching over 9 bases. V gave up 6 bases and J gave up 10 bases; unmatched junction bases: 13. The CDR3 is made up of 15 amino acids. Germline V gene sequence: CDR1 LNHNV, CDR2 YYDKDF (reference sequence). In nucleotides, the CDR3 is TGTGCCACCAGTACAGCGGGGGGCCCTCCTAGGGAGCAGTTCTTC. The encoded protein is CATSTAGGPPREQFF.

This chain links TRBV7-2 with TRBJ2-7; 7 positions match TRBD1. Trimming at V came to 0 bases and at J to 0 bases, leaving 5 bases not matched to a gene. The CDR3 sequence is 16 residues long. Germline CDR1 reads SGHTA; CDR2 reads FQGNSA. The CDR3 reads CASSLAGGLSSYEQYF. The CDR3 DNA is TGTGCCAGCAGCTTAGCAGGGGGCTTGAGCTCCTACGAGCAGTACTTC.

CDR3 in DNA: TGTGCCGGTAAACCCCAGGGACTCTATAATTCACCCCTCCACTTT. This translates into CAGKPQGLYNSPLHF. This chain connects TRBV6-5 to TRBJ1-6, with D maybe TRBD1 (5 bases). This CDR3 spans 15 amino acids. V shed 11 bases and J shed 3 bases, with 17 bases lying between them. The germline gives CDR1 MNHEY, CDR2 SVGAGI.

This clone was counted once. The genes are TRBV27 and TRBJ1-6, with D unclear. Germline V gives CDR1 MNHEY, CDR2 SMNVEV (reference sequence). This CDR3 contains 18 residues. Trimming pared 0 bases from V and 6 bases from J, leaving 18 bases between. CDR3 amino acids: CASSLSPVNRKLNSPLHF. CDR3 DNA sequence: TGTGCCAGCAGTTTATCCCCCGTAAACAGAAAACTTAATTCACCCCTCCACTTT.

The chain employs TRBV6-1 and TRBJ2-3, with 10 bases aligning to TRBD2. J lost 5 bases, V lost 2 bases, and 10 bases had no gene match. The CDR3 length is 17 residues. CDR1 and CDR2 from the germline V gene are MNHNS and SASEGT. CDR3 bases: TGTGCCAGCAGTGAAATTCCTAGCGGGGGAGGAGGAGATACGCAGTATTTT. It yields the protein CASSEIPSGGGGDTQYF.

The V call is TRBV18, the J call TRBJ1-2; TRBD1 might be the D (5 bases). Germline V gives CDR1 KGHSH, CDR2 LQKENI. This CDR3 spans 13 amino acids. Trimming took 5 bases from V and 5 from J, leaving 12 bases between them. CDR3 DNA: TGTGCCAGCTCAAATGAGGACAATTATGGCTACACCTTC. Amino acid sequence: CASSNEDNYGYTF. Combining the CDR3 with reference TRBV18 and TRBJ1-2 gives the whole variable domain NAGVMQNPRHLVRRRGQEARLRCSPMKGHSHVYWYRQLPEEGLKFMVYLQKENIIDESGMPKERFSAEFPKEGPSILRIQQVVRGDSAAYFCASSNEDNYGYTFGSGTRLTVV.

The rearrangement joins TRBV27 to TRBJ1-1, with 11 bases that match TRBD1. V lost 5 bases to trimming and J lost 5 bases; unmatched junction nucleotides: 7. The CDR3 totals 15 residues. Germline V gives CDR1 MNHEY, CDR2 SMNVEV (reference sequence). The DNA of the CDR3 is TGTGCCAGCAGTCCCCGGGACAGGGGGTTTACTGAAGCTTTCTTT. It is translated as CASSPRDRGFTEAFF.

The chain combines TRBV5-5 with TRBJ2-7, with 10 bases aligning to TRBD1. Per germline, CDR1 SGHKS and CDR2 YYEKEE (reference sequence). The junction had 15 bases not matched to a gene; V was cut back by 3 bases and J by 6 bases. This CDR3 is built from 17 residues. The CDR3 nucleotides read TGTGCCAGCAGCTGGGTTGGTTCGGGACAGGGGAGTCCCGAGCAGTACTTC. This gives the protein CASSWVGSGQGSPEQYF.

The gene calls are TRBV9 and TRBJ1-2; D is ambiguous. The CDR3 has 14 amino acids. The V end lost 0 bases, the J end lost 7 bases, and 13 bases lay between the germline ends. The germline V gene has CDR1 SGDLS and CDR2 YYNGEE. The CDR3 nucleotides are TGTGCCAGCAGCGTAGAGGTGGTCGGGGTTGGCTACACCTTC. It codes for CASSVEVVGVGYTF.

The chain employs TRBV3-1 (or the pseudogene TRBV3-2) and TRBJ2-7; possible D gene TRBD2, 6 bases. This CDR3 has 14 amino acids. Germline V CDR1 and CDR2: LGHDT, YNNKEL (reference sequence). V was clipped by 0 bases and J by 7 bases, with 13 bases between them. CDR3 sequence: CASSQDITAGEQYF. The CDR3 DNA follows: TGTGCCAGCAGCCAAGACATAACGGCGGGAGAGCAGTACTTC.

The chain is built from TRBV7-9 and TRBJ1-5, with 7 bases identical to TRBD1. The length of the CDR3 is 14 residues. Germline V gives CDR1 SEHNR, CDR2 FQNEAQ (reference sequence). J was trimmed by 6 bases and V by 1 base; bases with no gene match: 3. The CDR3 is CASSLGQGTQPQHF. The CDR3 DNA reads TGTGCCAGCAGCTTAGGACAGGGTACTCAGCCCCAGCATTTT.

This clone occurred once. The chain couples TRBV7-6 to TRBJ1-5, with D possibly TRBD1 on 6 matching bases. The CDR3 has 16 amino acids. Germline CDR1 SGHVS, CDR2 FNYEAQ. Trimming pared 5 bases from V and 0 bases from J, leaving 14 bases between. CDR3: CASSKNDRFSNQPQHF. The CDR3 DNA sequence: TGTGCCAGCAGCAAAAACGACAGGTTTAGCAATCAGCCCCAGCATTTT.

V usage is TRBV4-1 and J usage is TRBJ2-5; D is possibly TRBD1 (6 bases). CDR1 MGHRA and CDR2 YSYEKL come from the germline V gene. CDR3 length: 14 amino acids. Trimming removed 4 bases from V and 2 bases from J, with 11 bases in between. The CDR3 reads CASSPGQYQETQYF. DNA for the CDR3: TGCGCCAGCAGCCCTGGACAGTATCAAGAGACCCAGTACTTC.

V and J are TRBV28 and TRBJ1-5; TRBD1 matches at 7 bases. Germline-derived CDR1 and CDR2 are MDHEN and SYDVKM. V trimming: 5 bases; J trimming: 6 bases; junction bases outside the gene matches: 7. The CDR3 sequence is 14 residues long. CDR3 region: CASSALEGAQPQHF. CDR3 nucleotide sequence: TGTGCCAGCAGTGCCTTAGAGGGGGCTCAGCCCCAGCATTTT.